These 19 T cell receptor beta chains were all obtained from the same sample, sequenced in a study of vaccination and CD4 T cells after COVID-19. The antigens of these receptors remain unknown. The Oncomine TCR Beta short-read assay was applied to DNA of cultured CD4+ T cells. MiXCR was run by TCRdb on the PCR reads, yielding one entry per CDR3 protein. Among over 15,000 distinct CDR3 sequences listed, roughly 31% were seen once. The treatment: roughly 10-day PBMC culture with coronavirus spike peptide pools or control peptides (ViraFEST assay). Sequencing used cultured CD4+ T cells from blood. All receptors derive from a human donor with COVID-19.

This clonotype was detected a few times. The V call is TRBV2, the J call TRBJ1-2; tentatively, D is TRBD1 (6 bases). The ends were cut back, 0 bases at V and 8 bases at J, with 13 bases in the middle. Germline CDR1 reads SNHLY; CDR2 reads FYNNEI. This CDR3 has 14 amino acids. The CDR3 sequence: CASSEATGRRGYTF. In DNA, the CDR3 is TGTGCCAGCAGTGAAGCTACAGGGCGGCGGGGCTACACCTTC.

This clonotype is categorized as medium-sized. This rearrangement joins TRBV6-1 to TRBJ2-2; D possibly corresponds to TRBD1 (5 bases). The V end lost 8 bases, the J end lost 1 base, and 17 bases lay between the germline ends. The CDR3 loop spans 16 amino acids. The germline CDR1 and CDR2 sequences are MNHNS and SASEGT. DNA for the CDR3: TGTGCCAGCCGGTTCCGGACACCTCGGAACACCGGGGAGCTGTTTTTT. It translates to CASRFRTPRNTGELFF.

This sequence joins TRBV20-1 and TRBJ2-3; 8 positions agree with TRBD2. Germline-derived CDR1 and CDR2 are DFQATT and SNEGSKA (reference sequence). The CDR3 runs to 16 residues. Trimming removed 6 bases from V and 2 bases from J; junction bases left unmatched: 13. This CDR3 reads CSATAGAGLNTDTQYF. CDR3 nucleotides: TGCAGTGCCACAGCGGGGGCCGGCCTTAACACAGATACGCAGTATTTT.

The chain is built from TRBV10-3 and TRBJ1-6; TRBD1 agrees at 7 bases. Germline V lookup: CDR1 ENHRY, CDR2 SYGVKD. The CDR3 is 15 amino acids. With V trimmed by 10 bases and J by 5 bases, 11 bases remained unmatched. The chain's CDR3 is CATNEPGGHNSPLHF. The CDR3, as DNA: TGTGCCACTAATGAGCCAGGGGGTCATAATTCACCCCTCCACTTT.

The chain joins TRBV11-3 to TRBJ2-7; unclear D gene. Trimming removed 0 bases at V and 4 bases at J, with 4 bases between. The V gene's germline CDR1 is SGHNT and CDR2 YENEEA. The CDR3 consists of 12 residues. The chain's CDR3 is CASSLDFYEQYF. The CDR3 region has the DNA TGTGCCAGCAGCTTAGACTTTTACGAGCAGTACTTC.

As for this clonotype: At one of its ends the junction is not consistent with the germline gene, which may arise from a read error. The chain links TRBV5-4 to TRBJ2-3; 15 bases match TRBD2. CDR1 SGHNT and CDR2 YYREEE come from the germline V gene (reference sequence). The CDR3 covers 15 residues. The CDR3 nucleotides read TGTGCCAGCAGGTTGGGACTAGCGGGGGGAGATACGCAGTATTTT. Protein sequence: CASRLGLAGGDTQYF.

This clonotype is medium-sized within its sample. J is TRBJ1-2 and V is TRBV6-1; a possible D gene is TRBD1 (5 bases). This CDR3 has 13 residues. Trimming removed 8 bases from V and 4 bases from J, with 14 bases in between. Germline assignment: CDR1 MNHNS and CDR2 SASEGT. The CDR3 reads CASSNRYGYGYTF. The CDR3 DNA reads TGTGCCAGCTCAAACAGGTACGGCTATGGCTACACCTTC.

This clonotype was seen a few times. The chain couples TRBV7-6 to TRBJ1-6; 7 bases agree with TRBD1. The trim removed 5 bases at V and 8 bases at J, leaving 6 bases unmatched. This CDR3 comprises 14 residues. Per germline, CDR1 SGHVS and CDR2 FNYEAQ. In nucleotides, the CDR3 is TGTGCCAGCAGCGTCCGGGACAGCGATTCACCCCTCCACTTT. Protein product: CASSVRDSDSPLHF.

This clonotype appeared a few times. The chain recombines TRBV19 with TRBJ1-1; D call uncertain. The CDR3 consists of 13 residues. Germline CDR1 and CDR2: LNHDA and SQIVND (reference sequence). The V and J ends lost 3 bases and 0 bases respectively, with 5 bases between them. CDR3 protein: CASSMTLNTEAFF. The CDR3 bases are TGTGCCAGTAGTATGACACTGAACACTGAAGCTTTCTTT.

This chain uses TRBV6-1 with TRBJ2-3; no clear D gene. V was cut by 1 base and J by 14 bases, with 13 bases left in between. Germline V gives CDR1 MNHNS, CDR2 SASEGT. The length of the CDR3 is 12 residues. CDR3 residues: CASSEGGTSGYF. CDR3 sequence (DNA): TGTGCCAGCAGTGAAGGAGGCACCTCGGGGTATTTT.

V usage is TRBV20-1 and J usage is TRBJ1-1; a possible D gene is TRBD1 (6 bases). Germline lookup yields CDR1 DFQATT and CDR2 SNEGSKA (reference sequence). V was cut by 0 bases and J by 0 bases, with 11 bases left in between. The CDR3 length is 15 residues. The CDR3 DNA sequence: TGCAGTGCTAGAGATCAGGGGCTGATGAACACTGAAGCTTTCTTT. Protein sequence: CSARDQGLMNTEAFF.

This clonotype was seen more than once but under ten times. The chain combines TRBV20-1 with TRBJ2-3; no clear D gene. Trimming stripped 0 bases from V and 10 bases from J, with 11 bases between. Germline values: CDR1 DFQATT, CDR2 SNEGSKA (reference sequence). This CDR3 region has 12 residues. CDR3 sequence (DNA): TGCAGTGCTAGAGATCGGTTCTGGGCGCAGTATTTT. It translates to CSARDRFWAQYF.

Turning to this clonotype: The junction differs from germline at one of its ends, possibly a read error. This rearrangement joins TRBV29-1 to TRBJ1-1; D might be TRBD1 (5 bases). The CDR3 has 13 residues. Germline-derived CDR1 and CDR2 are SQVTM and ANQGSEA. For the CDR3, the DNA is TGCAGCGGTGAAGACAGTTTGAACACTGAAGCTTTCTTT. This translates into CSGEDSLNTEAFF.

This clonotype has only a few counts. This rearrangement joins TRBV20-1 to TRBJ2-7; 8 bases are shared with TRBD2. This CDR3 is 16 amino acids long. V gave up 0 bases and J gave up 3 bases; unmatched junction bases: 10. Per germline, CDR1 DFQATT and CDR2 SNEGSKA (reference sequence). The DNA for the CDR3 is TGCAGTGCTAGAGATCCTCGGGGGGGGCTTCGCTACGAGCAGTACTTC. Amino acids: CSARDPRGGLRYEQYF.

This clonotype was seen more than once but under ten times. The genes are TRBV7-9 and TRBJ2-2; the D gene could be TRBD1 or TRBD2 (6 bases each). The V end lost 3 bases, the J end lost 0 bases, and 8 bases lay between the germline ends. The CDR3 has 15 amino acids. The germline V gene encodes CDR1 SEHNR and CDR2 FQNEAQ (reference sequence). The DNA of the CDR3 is TGTGCCAGCAGCTTTGGGGGGCCGAACACCGGGGAGCTGTTTTTT. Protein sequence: CASSFGGPNTGELFF.

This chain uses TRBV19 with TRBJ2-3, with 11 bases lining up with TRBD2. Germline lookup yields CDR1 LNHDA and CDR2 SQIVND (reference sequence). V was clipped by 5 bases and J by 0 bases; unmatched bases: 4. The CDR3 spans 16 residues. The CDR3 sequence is CASSSSGGSSTDTQYF. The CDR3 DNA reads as TGTGCCAGTAGTTCTAGCGGGGGGTCTAGCACAGATACGCAGTATTTT.

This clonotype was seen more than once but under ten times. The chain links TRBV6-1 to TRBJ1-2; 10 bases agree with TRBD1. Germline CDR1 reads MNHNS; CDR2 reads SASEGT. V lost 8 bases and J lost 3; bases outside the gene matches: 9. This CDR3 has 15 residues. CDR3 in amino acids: CASRRTGGFDYGYTF. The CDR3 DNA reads TGTGCCAGCCGCCGGACAGGGGGGTTTGACTATGGCTACACCTTC.

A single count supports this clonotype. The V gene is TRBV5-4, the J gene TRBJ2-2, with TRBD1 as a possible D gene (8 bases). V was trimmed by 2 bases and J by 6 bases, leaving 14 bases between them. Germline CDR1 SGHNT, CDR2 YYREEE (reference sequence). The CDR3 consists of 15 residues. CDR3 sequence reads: CASSFLTGGAGELFF. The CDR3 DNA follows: TGTGCCAGCAGCTTCCTAACAGGGGGGGCCGGGGAGCTGTTTTTT.

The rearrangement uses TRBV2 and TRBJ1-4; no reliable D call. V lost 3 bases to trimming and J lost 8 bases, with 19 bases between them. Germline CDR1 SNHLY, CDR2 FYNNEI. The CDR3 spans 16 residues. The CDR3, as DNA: TGTGCCAGCAGTGATAAACCGGGCGTCCCGAGAGAAAAACTGTTTTTT. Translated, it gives CASSDKPGVPREKLFF. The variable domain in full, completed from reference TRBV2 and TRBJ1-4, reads EPEVTQTPSHQVTQMGQEVILRCVPISNHLYFYWYRQILGQKVEFLVSFYNNEISEKSEIFDDQFSVERPDGSNFTLKIRSTKLEDSAMYFCASSDKPGVPREKLFFGSGTQLSVL.